Listed here are 2 T cell receptor beta chains from one sample, sequenced in a study of neurological immune-mediated disorders. In TCRdb, the 5' RACE reads were re-called with MiXCR into one record per CDR3 protein. The repertoire holds about 33,000 distinct CDR3 sequences, with about 1.6% as singletons. Sequenced sample: PBMCs. The receptors here all came from a woman aged 25 to 39 with multiple sclerosis.

This clonotype was picked up many times. V and J are TRBV5-1 and TRBJ1-1; D is uncertain. Germline V CDR1 and CDR2: SGHRS, YFSETQ. The CDR3 runs 12 residues. Trimming took 7 bases from V and 7 from J, leaving 14 bases between them. The CDR3 coding sequence is TGCGCCAGCGGGAATGGGTTGAGTGAAGCTTTCTTT. Translated: CASGNGLSEAFF.

Many counts were recorded for this clonotype. The rearrangement links TRBV5-1 to TRBJ2-5; 10 bases agree with TRBD2. The length of the CDR3 is 15 residues. Germline CDR1 SGHRS, CDR2 YFSETQ. V lost 0 bases to trimming and J lost 3 bases; unmatched junction nucleotides: 2. DNA for the CDR3: TGCGCCAGCAGCTTGGCTAGCGGGGGAAAAGAGACCCAGTACTTC. This sequence encodes CASSLASGGKETQYF.